This T cell receptor beta chain is drawn from a study of CD8+CD57+ T cells in acquired aplastic anemia. The sequenced patients had an expansion of CD8+CD57+ cells seen by flow cytometry. Only a few counts were recorded for this clonotype. Profiles of TCR beta VDJ and CDR3 were generated from a genomic DNA template. One entry per CDR3 protein results from TCRdb running MiXCR on the reads. This table holds 150,000 to 200,000 distinct CDR3 sequences, around half found once. The source is a human donor with aplastic anemia. Sequenced: sorted CD4+, CD8+, or CD8+CD57+ T cells (not recorded which) from PBMCs.

The CDR3 coding sequence is TGTGCCACCAGCAGACCCGGAGGATACGAGCAGTACTTC. It codes for CATSRPGGYEQYF. The V call is TRBV15, the J call TRBJ2-7, with TRBD2 as a possible D gene (5 bases). Trimming left V 2 bases short and J 4 bases short, with 9 bases between. From germline, CDR1 is LNHNV and CDR2 YYDKDF (reference sequence). The CDR3 sequence is 13 residues long.